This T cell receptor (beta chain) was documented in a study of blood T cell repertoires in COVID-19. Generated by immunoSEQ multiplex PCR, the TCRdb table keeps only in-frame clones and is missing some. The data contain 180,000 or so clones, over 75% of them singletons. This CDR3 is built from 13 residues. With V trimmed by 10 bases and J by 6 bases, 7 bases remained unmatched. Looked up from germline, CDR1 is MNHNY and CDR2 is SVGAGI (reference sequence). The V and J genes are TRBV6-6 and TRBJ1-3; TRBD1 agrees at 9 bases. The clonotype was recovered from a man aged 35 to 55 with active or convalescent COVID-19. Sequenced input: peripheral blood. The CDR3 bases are TGTGCCACCAAAACAGGGGGCGAAAACACCATATATTTT. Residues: CATKTGGENTIYF.